This T cell receptor beta chain was profiled in a study of cytomegalovirus exposure and HLA in healthy donors. The CDR3 totals 15 residues. Germline CDR1 and CDR2: SGHRS and YFSETQ. Trimming removed 0 bases from V and 0 bases from J, with 9 bases in between. The PCR was carried out with 60 Vbeta primers and 13 Jbeta primers. Profiling relied on immunoSEQ multiplex PCR, and the TCRdb table lists in-frame clones only, not all of them. This sample has 100,000 to 150,000 clones, with approximately 80% found just once. This sequence joins TRBV5-1 and TRBJ2-5, with D hard to call. This TCR was sampled from a middle-aged woman in good health and CMV-seropositive. The sequencing input was PBMCs. The CDR3: CASSLAGGYQETQYF. The DNA of the CDR3 is TGCGCCAGCAGCTTGGCTGGCGGCTACCAAGAGACCCAGTACTTC.